This TCR beta chain stems from a study of CXCR3-negative and CXCR3-positive naive CD8 T cells. Study-wide results and limits: Relative to memory CD8+ cells, whose diversity was much lower, both naive subsets had comparably high diversity.

With UMI labels, 5' RACE was used to prepare the TRB cDNA libraries. TCRdb reworked the 5' RACE reads into one entry per CDR3 protein, no DNA. Across fewer than 80,000 distinct CDR3 sequences, the top ten clones capture about 1.5% of the sample. The CDR3 is 13 amino acids. CDR1 is SSHAT and CDR2 is FNYEAQ in the germline V gene (reference sequence). Definition of naive CD8+ T cells rested on a CD45RO-CCR7+CD27+CD95- profile. About this clonotype: Its antigen is still unknown.

The sequence was collected from a human donor in good health. Some clones in this sample may be carry-over from other donors' samples. The sequenced sample consisted of naive CXCR3- CD8+ T cells from blood. Subset of the sample: CD45RO-CCR7+CD27+CD95- naive CD8+ T cells lacking CXCR3 (TNR3-). The chain combines TRBV7-7 with TRBJ1-1; the D gene TCRdb calls, TRBD1, cannot be checked with no DNA. This CDR3 is CASSLDRGTEAFF. The full variable domain, completed using reference TRBV7-7 and TRBJ1-1, is GAGVSQSPRYKVTKRGQDVTLRCDPISSHATLYWYQQALGQGPEFLTYFNYEAQPDKSGLPSDRFSAERPEGSISTLTIQRTEQRDSAMYRCASSLDRGTEAFFGQGTRLTVV.